This T cell receptor beta chain was obtained from a study of blood T cell repertoires in COVID-19. The CDR3 is made up of 18 amino acids. Germline CDR1 and CDR2: SGHDT and YYEEEE. After removal of 2 bases from V and 4 bases from J, the junction contained 11 bases not matched to a gene. Method: immunoSEQ multiplex PCR; TCRdb's copy keeps in-frame clones and lacks some. Of around 160,000 clones listed, roughly 79% were seen once; the top ten hold 7.5% to 9.5%. The chain is built from TRBV5-6 and TRBJ2-1, with 11 bases lining up with TRBD2. The sample taken for sequencing was peripheral blood. This sequence was found in a human donor with acute or convalescent COVID-19. The donor label of this sample is uncertain. CDR3 DNA sequence: TGTGCCAGCAGCTTAGATTGGGCTAGCGGGGGGCCATACAATGAGCAGTTCTTC. Its protein product is CASSLDWASGGPYNEQFF. Full variable domain (remainder filled in from reference TRBV5-6 and TRBJ2-1): DAGVTQSPTHLIKTRGQQVTLRCSPKSGHDTVSWYQQALGQGPQFIFQYYEEEERQRGNFPDRFSGHQFPNYSSELNVNALLLGDSALYLCASSLDWASGGPYNEQFFGPGTRLTVL.